The table lists the clone carrying this T cell receptor beta chain with a few counts. The entry originates in a study of patients and donors after allogeneic stem cell transplantation. TCRdb called the RT-PCR reads again in MiXCR, with one record for every CDR3 protein. In the table there are 150,000 or so distinct CDR3 sequences, about a quarter of which are singletons. The V gene lost 3 bases and the J gene lost 4 bases, with 12 bases spanning the gap. The CDR3 is 15 residues long. The germline V gene has CDR1 KGHDR and CDR2 SFDVKD. The sample was blood, either unsorted or a sorted T cell fraction (not recorded which). The rearrangement uses TRBV24-1 and TRBJ2-1, with D perhaps TRBD1 (6 bases). The clonotype comes from a human donor who was either an allogeneic HSCT recipient or a stem cell or donor lymphocyte infusion donor (not recorded which). It is not recorded whose cells these are; they may come from a transplant donor. CDR3 region: CATSDRRGGYNEQFF. CDR3 DNA: TGTGCCACCAGTGATCGGCGAGGGGGTTACAATGAGCAGTTCTTC.